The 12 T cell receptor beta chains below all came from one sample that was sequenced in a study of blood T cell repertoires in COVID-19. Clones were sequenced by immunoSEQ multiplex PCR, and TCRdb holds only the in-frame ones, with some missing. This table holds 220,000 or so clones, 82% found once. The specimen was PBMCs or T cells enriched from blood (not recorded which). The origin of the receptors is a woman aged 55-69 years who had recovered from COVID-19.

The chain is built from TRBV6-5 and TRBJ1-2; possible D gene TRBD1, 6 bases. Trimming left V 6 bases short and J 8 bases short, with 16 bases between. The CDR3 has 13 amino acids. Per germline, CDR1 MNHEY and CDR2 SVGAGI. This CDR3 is CASSDSGARGYTF. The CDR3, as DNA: TGTGCCAGCAGCGACTCAGGGGCGCGGGGCTACACCTTC.

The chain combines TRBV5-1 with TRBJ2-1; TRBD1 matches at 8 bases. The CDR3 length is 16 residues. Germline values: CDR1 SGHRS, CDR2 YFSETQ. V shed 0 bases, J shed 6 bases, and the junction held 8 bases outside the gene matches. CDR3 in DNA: TGCGCCAGCAGCTTGGTGCAGGGGGCTTACCCCAATGAGCAGTTCTTC. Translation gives CASSLVQGAYPNEQFF.

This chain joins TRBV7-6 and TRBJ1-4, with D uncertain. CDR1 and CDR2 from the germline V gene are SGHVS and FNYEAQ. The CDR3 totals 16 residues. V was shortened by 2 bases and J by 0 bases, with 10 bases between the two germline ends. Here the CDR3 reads CASSLKGGATNEKLFF. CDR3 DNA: TGTGCCAGCAGCTTAAAAGGCGGAGCAACTAATGAAAAACTGTTTTTT.

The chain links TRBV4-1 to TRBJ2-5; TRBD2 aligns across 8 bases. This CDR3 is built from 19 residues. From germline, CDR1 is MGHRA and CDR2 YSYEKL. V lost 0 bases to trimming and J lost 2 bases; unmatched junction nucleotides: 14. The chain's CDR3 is CASSQDGAGGREPQETQYF. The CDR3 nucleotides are TGCGCCAGCAGCCAAGACGGGGCGGGGGGCCGAGAACCTCAAGAGACCCAGTACTTC.

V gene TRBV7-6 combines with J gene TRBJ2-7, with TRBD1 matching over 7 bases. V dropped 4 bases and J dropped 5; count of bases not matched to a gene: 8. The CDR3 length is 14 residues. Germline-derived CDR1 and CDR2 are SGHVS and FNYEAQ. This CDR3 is CASSSQTGRDEQYF. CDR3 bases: TGTGCCAGCAGCTCCCAGACAGGGCGGGACGAGCAGTACTTC. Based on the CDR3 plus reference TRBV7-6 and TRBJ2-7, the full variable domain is GAGVSQSPRYKVTKRGQDVALRCDPISGHVSLYWYRQALGQGPEFLTYFNYEAQQDKSGLPNDRFSAERPEGSISTLTIQRTEQRDSAMYRCASSSQTGRDEQYFGPGTRLTVT.

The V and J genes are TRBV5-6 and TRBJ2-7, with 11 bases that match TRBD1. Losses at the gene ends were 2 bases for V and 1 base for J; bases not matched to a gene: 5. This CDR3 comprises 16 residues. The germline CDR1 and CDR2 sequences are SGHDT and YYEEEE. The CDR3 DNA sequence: TGTGCCAGCAGCTTAGGGACAGGGGGAGGATCCTACGAGCAGTACTTC. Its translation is CASSLGTGGGSYEQYF.

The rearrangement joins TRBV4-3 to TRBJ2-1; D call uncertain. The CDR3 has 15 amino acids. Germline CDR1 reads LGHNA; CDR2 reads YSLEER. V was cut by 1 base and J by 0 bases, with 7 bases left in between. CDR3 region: CASSQVTSSYNEQFF. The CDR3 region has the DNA TGCGCCAGCAGCCAAGTTACATCCTCCTACAATGAGCAGTTCTTC.

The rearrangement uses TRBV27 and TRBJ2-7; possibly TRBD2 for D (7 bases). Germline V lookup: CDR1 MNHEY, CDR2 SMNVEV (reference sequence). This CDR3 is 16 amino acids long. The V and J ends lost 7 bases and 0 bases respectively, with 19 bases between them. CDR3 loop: CASNPRGGQSSYEQYF. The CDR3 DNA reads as TGTGCCAGCAATCCAAGGGGGGGGCAGAGCTCCTACGAGCAGTACTTC.

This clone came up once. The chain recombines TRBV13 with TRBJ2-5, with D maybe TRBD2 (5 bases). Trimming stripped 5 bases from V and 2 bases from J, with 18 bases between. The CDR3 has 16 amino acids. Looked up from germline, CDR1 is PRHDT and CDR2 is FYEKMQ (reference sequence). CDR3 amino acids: CASSHPGKGTQETQYF. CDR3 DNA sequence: TGTGCCAGCAGCCACCCCGGGAAGGGCACACAAGAGACCCAGTACTTC.

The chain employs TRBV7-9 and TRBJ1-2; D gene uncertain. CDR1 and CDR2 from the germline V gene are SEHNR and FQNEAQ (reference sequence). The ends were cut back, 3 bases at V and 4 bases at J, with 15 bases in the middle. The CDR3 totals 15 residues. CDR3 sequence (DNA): TGTGCCAGCAGCTTGGCAGGCTCACCTACCTATGGCTACACCTTC. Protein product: CASSLAGSPTYGYTF.

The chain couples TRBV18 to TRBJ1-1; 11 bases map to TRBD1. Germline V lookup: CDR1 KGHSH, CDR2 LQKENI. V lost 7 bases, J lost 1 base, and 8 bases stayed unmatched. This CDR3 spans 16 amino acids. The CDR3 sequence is CASYDGTGGRNTEAFF. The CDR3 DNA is TGTGCCAGCTACGACGGGACAGGGGGGAGGAACACTGAAGCTTTCTTT.

DNA of the CDR3: TGTGCCAGTATCGGCCAGGGGGCGGGTGAAAAACTGTTTTTT. The encoded protein is CASIGQGAGEKLFF. This chain links TRBV19 with TRBJ1-4; 8 bases are a match to TRBD1. Germline-derived CDR1 and CDR2 are LNHDA and SQIVND (reference sequence). The CDR3 length is 14 residues. Trimming took 7 bases from V and 7 from J; bases not matched to a gene: 8.